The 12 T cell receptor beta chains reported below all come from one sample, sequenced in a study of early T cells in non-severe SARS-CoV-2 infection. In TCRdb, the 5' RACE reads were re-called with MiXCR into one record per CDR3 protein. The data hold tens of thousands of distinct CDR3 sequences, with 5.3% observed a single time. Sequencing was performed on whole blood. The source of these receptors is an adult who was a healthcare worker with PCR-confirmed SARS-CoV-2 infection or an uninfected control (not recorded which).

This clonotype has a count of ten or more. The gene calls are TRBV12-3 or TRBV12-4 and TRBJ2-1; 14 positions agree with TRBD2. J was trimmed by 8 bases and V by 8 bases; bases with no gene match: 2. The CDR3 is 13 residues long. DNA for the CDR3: TGTGCCAGCGGACTAGCGGGAGGTTATGAGCAGTTCTTC. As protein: CASGLAGGYEQFF.

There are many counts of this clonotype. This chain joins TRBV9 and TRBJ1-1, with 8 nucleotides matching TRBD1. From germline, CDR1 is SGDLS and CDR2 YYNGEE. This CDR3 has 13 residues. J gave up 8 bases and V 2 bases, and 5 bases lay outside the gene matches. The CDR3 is CASSVGNRGEAFF. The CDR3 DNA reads TGTGCCAGCAGCGTCGGCAACAGGGGGGAAGCTTTCTTT.

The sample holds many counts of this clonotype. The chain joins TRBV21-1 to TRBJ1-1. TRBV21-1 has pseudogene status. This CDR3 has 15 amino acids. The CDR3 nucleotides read TGTGCCAGCAGCAAAGAACGGGAGGAGAACACTGAAGCTTTCTTT. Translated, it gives CASSKEREENTEAFF.

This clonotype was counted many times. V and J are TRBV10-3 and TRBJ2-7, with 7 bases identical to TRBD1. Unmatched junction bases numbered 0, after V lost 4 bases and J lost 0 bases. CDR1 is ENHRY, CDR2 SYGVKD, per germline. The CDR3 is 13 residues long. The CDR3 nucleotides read TGTGCCATCAGTGGGGACAGCTCCTACGAGCAGTACTTC. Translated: CAISGDSSYEQYF.

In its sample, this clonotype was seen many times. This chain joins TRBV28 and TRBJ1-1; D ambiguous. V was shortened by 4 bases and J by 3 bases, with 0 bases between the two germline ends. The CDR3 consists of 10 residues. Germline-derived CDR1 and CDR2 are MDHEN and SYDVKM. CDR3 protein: CASSYTEAFF. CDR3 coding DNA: TGTGCCAGCAGTTACACTGAAGCTTTCTTT.

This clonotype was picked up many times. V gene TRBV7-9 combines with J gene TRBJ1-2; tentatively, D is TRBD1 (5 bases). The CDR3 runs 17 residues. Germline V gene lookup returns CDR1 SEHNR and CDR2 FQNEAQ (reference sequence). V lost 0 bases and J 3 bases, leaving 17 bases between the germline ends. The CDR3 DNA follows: TGTGCCAGCAGCTTAGCGGGGGAATGGGCAGCAGACTATGGCTACACCTTC. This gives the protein CASSLAGEWAADYGYTF.

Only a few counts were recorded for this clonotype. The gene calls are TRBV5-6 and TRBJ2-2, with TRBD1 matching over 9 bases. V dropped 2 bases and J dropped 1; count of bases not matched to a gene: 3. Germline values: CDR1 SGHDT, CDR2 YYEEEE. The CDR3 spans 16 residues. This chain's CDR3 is CASSFQDRGNTGELFF. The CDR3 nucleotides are TGTGCCAGCAGCTTCCAGGACAGGGGGAACACCGGGGAGCTGTTTTTT.

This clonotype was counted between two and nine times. CDR3 protein: CASSLEGQGEYGYTF. The CDR3 DNA follows: TGTGCCAGCAGCTTAGAGGGGCAGGGGGAATATGGCTACACCTTC. The chain recombines TRBV7-8 with TRBJ1-2; 7 bases match TRBD1. The trim removed 1 base at V and 5 bases at J, leaving 7 bases unmatched. This CDR3 spans 15 amino acids. Germline CDR1 reads SGHVS; CDR2 reads FQNEAQ.

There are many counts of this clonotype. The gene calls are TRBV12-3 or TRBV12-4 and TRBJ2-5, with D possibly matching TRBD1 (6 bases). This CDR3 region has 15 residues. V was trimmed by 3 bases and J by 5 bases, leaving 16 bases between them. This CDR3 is CASSLRTDSGETQYF. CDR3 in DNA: TGTGCCAGCAGTTTGAGGACAGACTCAGGGGAGACCCAGTACTTC.

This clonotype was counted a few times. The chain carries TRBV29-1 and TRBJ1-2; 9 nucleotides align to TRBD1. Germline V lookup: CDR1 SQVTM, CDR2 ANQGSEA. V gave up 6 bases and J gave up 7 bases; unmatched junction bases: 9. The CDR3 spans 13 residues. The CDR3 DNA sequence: TGCAGCGTAGGGACAGGGTATGATAGTGGCTACACCTTC. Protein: CSVGTGYDSGYTF.

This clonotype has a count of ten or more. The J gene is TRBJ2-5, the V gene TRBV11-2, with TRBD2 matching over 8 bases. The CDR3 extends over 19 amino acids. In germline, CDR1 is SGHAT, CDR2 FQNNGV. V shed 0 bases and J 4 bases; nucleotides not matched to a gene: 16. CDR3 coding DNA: TGTGCCAGCAGCTTAGATCTGGCTAGCGGGCCGACCTTGGGAGAGACCCAGTACTTC. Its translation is CASSLDLASGPTLGETQYF. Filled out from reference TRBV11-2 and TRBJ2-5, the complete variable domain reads EAGVAQSPRYKIIEKRQSVAFWCNPISGHATLYWYQQILGQGPKLLIQFQNNGVVDDSQLPKDRFSAERLKGVDSTLKIQPAKLEDSAVYLCASSLDLASGPTLGETQYFGPGTRLLVL.

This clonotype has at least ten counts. CDR3 in amino acids: CASSLLQRDAAEQYF. CDR3 DNA: TGTGCCAGCAGTTTGTTACAACGAGATGCAGCCGAGCAGTACTTC. This sequence joins TRBV28 and TRBJ2-7; D uncertain. Germline-derived CDR1 and CDR2 are MDHEN and SYDVKM. V lost 3 bases to trimming and J lost 6 bases, with 18 bases between them. The CDR3 is made up of 15 amino acids. Looking up the rest from reference TRBV28 and TRBJ2-7 gives the full variable domain: DVKVTQSSRYLVKRTGEKVFLECVQDMDHENMFWYRQDPGLGLRLIYFSYDVKMKEKGDIPEGYSVSREKKERFSLILESASTNQTSMYLCASSLLQRDAAEQYFGPGTRLTVT.